One sample yielded the 29 T cell receptor beta chains listed below, sequenced in a study of cytomegalovirus exposure and HLA in healthy donors. Primers included in the PCR were 60 Vbeta and 13 Jbeta primers. Assay used: immunoSEQ multiplex PCR; TCRdb lists only in-frame clones, some missing. Of roughly 34,000 clones in the sample, roughly 84% were seen once. Sequenced material: PBMCs. These receptors were obtained from a young woman in good health and CMV-seronegative.

This clone was observed a handful of times. The genes are TRBV27 and TRBJ1-5, with 7 bases that match TRBD1. The trim removed 3 bases at V and 0 bases at J, leaving 5 bases unmatched. Germline V lookup: CDR1 MNHEY, CDR2 SMNVEV (reference sequence). This CDR3 is 16 amino acids long. The CDR3 DNA reads TGTGCCAGCAGTTTGGATCCAGGGGGTAGCAATCAGCCCCAGCATTTT. This translates into CASSLDPGGSNQPQHF.

This clone was detected only once. The chain links TRBV9 to TRBJ1-5; D might be TRBD1 (5 bases). V lost 0 bases and J lost 2, with 9 bases in between. There are 15 residues in the CDR3. The V gene's germline CDR1 is SGDLS and CDR2 YYNGEE. DNA for the CDR3: TGTGCCAGCAGCGTAGGGCAGGGTGGCAATCAGCCCCAGCATTTT. This encodes CASSVGQGGNQPQHF.

By share of the sample, this clone is medium-sized. V usage is TRBV11-3 and J usage is TRBJ2-6; no definite D call. With 3 bases removed from V and 2 bases from J, the gap between germline ends came to 5 bases. CDR1 SGHNT and CDR2 YENEEA come from the germline V gene. This CDR3 has 14 amino acids. This chain's CDR3 is CASSFGPGANVLTF. CDR3 nucleotides: TGTGCCAGCAGCTTCGGTCCTGGGGCCAACGTCCTGACTTTC.

This chain uses TRBV7-2 with TRBJ1-3, with 10 bases that match TRBD1. The junction had 4 bases not matched to a gene; V was cut back by 5 bases and J by 3 bases. In germline, CDR1 is SGHTA, CDR2 FQGNSA. The CDR3 loop spans 15 amino acids. CDR3 region: CASSTGTGDGNTIYF. CDR3 coding DNA: TGTGCCAGCAGCACCGGGACAGGGGATGGAAACACCATATATTTT.

The gene calls are TRBV7-2 and TRBJ2-1, with D possibly TRBD2 on 5 matching bases. The V and J ends lost 1 base and 3 bases respectively, with 10 bases between them. Per the germline V gene, CDR1 is SGHTA and CDR2 is FQGNSA. This CDR3 is built from 15 residues. The CDR3 here is CASSLDRAGYNEQFF. CDR3 DNA sequence: TGTGCCAGCAGCTTAGATAGGGCGGGCTACAATGAGCAGTTCTTC. The complete variable domain, with remaining parts taken from reference TRBV7-2 and TRBJ2-1, reads GAGVSQSPSNKVTEKGKDVELRCDPISGHTALYWYRQSLGQGLEFLIYFQGNSAPDKSGLPSDRFSAERTGGSVSTLTIQRTQQEDSAVYLCASSLDRAGYNEQFFGPGTRLTVL.

This chain connects TRBV4-1 to TRBJ2-5; perhaps TRBD2 as D (6 bases). CDR1 is MGHRA and CDR2 is YSYEKL in the germline V gene. This CDR3 region has 16 residues. Trimming pared 1 base from V and 7 bases from J, leaving 19 bases between. This chain's CDR3 is CASSQGASASWGTQYF. For the CDR3, the DNA is TGCGCCAGCAGCCAAGGGGCTAGCGCCTCGTGGGGGACCCAGTACTTC.

This clone has just a few counts. This chain joins TRBV7-6 and TRBJ1-1, with D perhaps matching TRBD1 (5 bases). CDR3 length: 20 amino acids. Trimming shortened V by 0 bases and J by 0 bases, and 23 bases separated the two germline ends. CDR1 and CDR2 from the germline V gene are SGHVS and FNYEAQ. The CDR3 reads CASSLASGGDADVMNTEAFF. CDR3 DNA: TGTGCCAGCAGCTTAGCCTCCGGGGGGGATGCTGACGTTATGAACACTGAAGCTTTCTTT.

V usage is TRBV7-9 and J usage is TRBJ2-1, with 12 bases fitting TRBD2. CDR1 is SEHNR, CDR2 FQNEAQ, per germline (reference sequence). V lost 5 bases to trimming and J lost 7 bases; unmatched junction nucleotides: 12. This CDR3 region has 17 residues. CDR3 nucleotide sequence: TGTGCCAGCAGCCCCAGAGGACTAGCGGGACTTTTAAATGAGCAGTTCTTC. Translating gives CASSPRGLAGLLNEQFF.

The chain has TRBV7-9 and TRBJ2-1; D might be TRBD1 (5 bases). CDR1 is SEHNR, CDR2 FQNEAQ, per germline (reference sequence). The germline V and J ends were trimmed by 5 bases and 2 bases, with 10 bases remaining between them. The CDR3 length is 14 residues. The CDR3 DNA follows: TGTGCCAGCAGCAGGACACAGACCTACAATGAGCAGTTCTTC. Protein product: CASSRTQTYNEQFF. The variable domain in full, completed from reference TRBV7-9 and TRBJ2-1, reads DTGVSQNPRHKITKRGQNVTFRCDPISEHNRLYWYRQTLGQGPEFLTYFQNEAQLEKSRLLSDRFSAERPKGSFSTLEIQRTEQGDSAMYLCASSRTQTYNEQFFGPGTRLTVL.

The chain couples TRBV19 to TRBJ1-2; no clear D gene. CDR1 and CDR2 (germline): LNHDA, SQIVND (reference sequence). This CDR3 region has 14 residues. V was trimmed by 1 base and J by 7 bases, leaving 13 bases between them. The CDR3 sequence is CASSIVGGRRGYTF. The CDR3 DNA is TGTGCCAGTAGTATAGTTGGAGGGCGGCGTGGCTACACCTTC.

The V gene is TRBV7-9, the J gene TRBJ1-5; D not resolved. CDR1 and CDR2 from the germline V gene are SEHNR and FQNEAQ (reference sequence). Trimming stripped 6 bases from V and 12 bases from J, with 15 bases between. The CDR3 runs to 12 residues. The CDR3 DNA sequence: TGTGCCAGCAGGAACTTTGACACGGTCCAGCATTTT. Translated, it gives CASRNFDTVQHF.

This clone appeared a single time. The genes are TRBV11-2 and TRBJ2-3; 13 bases line up with TRBD2. The CDR3 runs to 19 residues. V shed 2 bases and J 0 bases; nucleotides not matched to a gene: 8. CDR1 is SGHAT, CDR2 FQNNGV, per germline. CDR3 residues: CASSLRLAGGTTSTDTQYF. The CDR3 DNA reads TGTGCCAGCAGCTTAAGACTAGCGGGAGGAACCACTAGCACAGATACGCAGTATTTT.

This clone was observed once. The chain recombines TRBV12-1 with TRBJ2-7; the table calls TRBD2, which could not be checked here. TRBV12-1 is recorded as a pseudogene. The CDR3 is 14 residues long. The CDR3 nucleotides are TGTGCCAGCAGCCCCGGAGGGGAGACCTACGAGCAGTACTTC. Translated: CASSPGGETYEQYF.

This clone showed up just once. Sequence at one end of the junction differs from germline and may be a read error. This chain joins TRBV7-9 and TRBJ1-1, with 7 bases lining up with TRBD1. Per the germline V gene, CDR1 is SEHNR and CDR2 is FQNEAQ (reference sequence). The CDR3 is made up of 17 amino acids. The chain's CDR3 is CSSSRLRDRQHNTEAFF. CDR3 DNA sequence: TGTTCCAGCAGCCGACTCCGGGACAGACAACATAACACTGAAGCTTTCTTT. The full variable domain, in which reference TRBV7-9 and TRBJ1-1 provide the parts outside the CDR3, is DTGVSQNPRHKITKRGQNVTFRCDPISEHNRLYWYRQTLGQGPEFLTYFQNEAQLEKSRLLSDRFSAERPKGSFSTLEIQRTEQGDSAMYLCSSSRLRDRQHNTEAFFGQGTRLTVV.

The chain has TRBV5-8 and TRBJ1-2, with 7 bases that match TRBD1. CDR1 is SGHTS, CDR2 YDEGEE, per germline. CDR3 length equals 15 residues. V dropped 0 bases and J dropped 6; count of bases not matched to a gene: 8. CDR3 amino acids: CASSLAAGGADGYTF. For the CDR3, the DNA is TGTGCCAGCAGCTTGGCCGCAGGGGGAGCGGATGGCTACACCTTC.

This clone was recorded once. The chain carries TRBV4-3 and TRBJ2-3; D gene uncertain. Germline CDR1 is LGHNA and CDR2 is YSLEER. The CDR3 covers 13 residues. The germline V and J ends were trimmed by 5 bases and 1 base, with 7 bases remaining between them. The CDR3 here is CASSDSRTDTQYF. CDR3 DNA: TGCGCCAGCAGCGACTCCCGCACAGATACGCAGTATTTT.

V is TRBV9 and J is TRBJ1-3; 9 bases align to TRBD1. The trim removed 0 bases at V and 10 bases at J, leaving 8 bases unmatched. CDR3 length equals 15 residues. The V gene's germline CDR1 is SGDLS and CDR2 YYNGEE. CDR3 sequence reads: CASSVDGTGKGTIYF. The CDR3 coding sequence is TGTGCCAGCAGCGTAGACGGGACAGGGAAAGGGACCATATATTTT.

The chain carries TRBV18 and TRBJ2-7, with TRBD1 matching over 7 bases. This CDR3 comprises 16 residues. Germline V lookup: CDR1 KGHSH, CDR2 LQKENI. J lost 2 bases, V lost 5 bases, and 12 bases had no gene match. The CDR3 bases are TGTGCCAGCTCAGACGCCTTGACAGGGAATGCCTACGAGCAGTACTTC. Translating it yields CASSDALTGNAYEQYF.

This chain joins TRBV4-1 and TRBJ2-3; possible D gene TRBD2, 7 bases. Germline V gene lookup returns CDR1 MGHRA and CDR2 YSYEKL. The CDR3 has 16 residues. The germline V and J ends were trimmed by 3 bases and 4 bases, with 17 bases remaining between them. In DNA, the CDR3 is TGCGCCAGCAGCCAGAGGGGGGGCGAGGGATCAGATACGCAGTATTTT. This codes for CASSQRGGEGSDTQYF.

The rearrangement joins TRBV19 to TRBJ2-1; a weak D match, TRBD1 (6 bases). From germline, CDR1 is LNHDA and CDR2 SQIVND (reference sequence). The length of the CDR3 is 13 residues. V lost 3 bases and J 7 bases, leaving 10 bases between the germline ends. The CDR3 DNA is TGTGCCAGTAGTATGCAGGGGCGGAATGAGCAGTTCTTC. Encoded protein: CASSMQGRNEQFF.

The chain joins TRBV7-6 to TRBJ2-7; possibly TRBD1 for D (5 bases). Germline loops: CDR1 SGHVS, CDR2 FNYEAQ. The CDR3 is made up of 13 amino acids. Trimming stripped 5 bases from V and 4 bases from J, with 12 bases between. The CDR3 DNA is TGTGCCAGCAGCCCACCGGCAGGGTACGAGCAGTACTTC. Encoded protein: CASSPPAGYEQYF.

The J gene is TRBJ2-7, the V gene TRBV4-2, with 7 bases identical to TRBD1. There are 15 residues in the CDR3. Germline values: CDR1 LGHNA, CDR2 YNFKEQ. The V segment lost 3 bases and the J segment 3 bases; nucleotides outside the gene matches: 8. The CDR3 DNA sequence: TGTGCCAGCAGCCAGTTACAGGGGAAGGGCTACGAGCAGTACTTC. The encoded protein is CASSQLQGKGYEQYF.

The CDR3 coding sequence is TGTGCCAGCAGTTACTCGATTCAGGGGTATAATTCACCCCTCCACTTT. This codes for CASSYSIQGYNSPLHF. The J gene is TRBJ1-6, the V gene TRBV6-5; a possible D gene is TRBD1 (6 bases). CDR3 length: 16 residues. Germline V gives CDR1 MNHEY, CDR2 SVGAGI. Trimming took off 0 bases at V and 4 bases at J, with 10 bases between the two ends.

In its sample, this clone was seen once. The chain recombines TRBV4-2 with TRBJ2-1; 9 bases fit TRBD2. Trimming cost V 1 base and J 2 bases; bases outside gene matches: 3. CDR3 length equals 16 residues. The germline CDR1 and CDR2 sequences are LGHNA and YNFKEQ. The CDR3 is CASSQGGGGAYNEQFF. In DNA form, the CDR3 reads TGTGCCAGCAGCCAAGGTGGCGGGGGGGCCTACAATGAGCAGTTCTTC.

This chain joins TRBV27 and TRBJ1-5; a weak D match, TRBD1 (5 bases). V was clipped by 6 bases and J by 5 bases, with 14 bases between them. The CDR3 extends over 14 amino acids. CDR1 and CDR2 from the germline V gene are MNHEY and SMNVEV (reference sequence). CDR3 residues: CASRNLGGDQPQHF. Here the CDR3 DNA reads TGTGCCAGCAGAAATCTTGGAGGGGATCAGCCCCAGCATTTT.

V is TRBV10-1 and J is TRBJ1-6, with 9 positions matching TRBD1. Trimming cost V 0 bases and J 10 bases; bases outside gene matches: 10. The CDR3 has 17 amino acids. Germline CDR1 is WNHNN and CDR2 is SYGVQD (reference sequence). The CDR3 nucleotides are TGCGCCAGCAGTGAGTCGACTCAGACAGGGGGATTGTCACCCCTCCACTTT. Amino acid sequence: CASSESTQTGGLSPLHF.

The genes are TRBV6-6 and TRBJ2-5, with D perhaps matching TRBD1 (6 bases). The germline gives CDR1 MNHNY, CDR2 SVGAGI (reference sequence). The V end lost 0 bases, the J end lost 2 bases, and 13 bases lay between the germline ends. The CDR3 has 16 residues. The CDR3 DNA sequence: TGTGCCAGCAGTTACTCGATAGGGGGATTTCAAGAGACCCAGTACTTC. Residues: CASSYSIGGFQETQYF.

The genes are TRBV4-3 and TRBJ2-5, with TRBD2 identical over 8 bases. This CDR3 is built from 15 residues. CDR1 and CDR2 (germline): LGHNA, YSLEER. V lost 2 bases and J lost 5; bases outside the gene matches: 7. The DNA of the CDR3 is TGCGCCAGCAGCCAACTTATAGCGGGATGGGAGACCCAGTACTTC. It encodes CASSQLIAGWETQYF.

This clone has more than one count but fewer than ten. The V and J genes are TRBV7-6 and TRBJ2-7; D gene unclear. Trimming took off 5 bases at V and 2 bases at J, with 13 bases between the two ends. This CDR3 has 14 residues. Germline CDR1 reads SGHVS; CDR2 reads FNYEAQ. This CDR3 reads CASSPSGIPYEQYF. The CDR3 DNA reads as TGTGCCAGCAGCCCTAGTGGCATCCCCTACGAGCAGTACTTC.